This T cell receptor beta chain was identified in a study of blood T cell repertoires in COVID-19. The J segment lost 0 bases and the V segment lost 0 bases, leaving 9 bases of the junction unmatched. CDR1 and CDR2 from the germline V gene are LGHDT and YNNKEL (reference sequence). This CDR3 spans 19 amino acids. The protocol was immunoSEQ multiplex PCR, while the TCRdb copy is restricted to in-frame clones and leaves out a portion. The data show about 300,000 clones, 86% seen once. This rearrangement joins TRBV3-1 (or the pseudogene TRBV3-2) to TRBJ2-3; 10 bases match TRBD2. Sequences were obtained from PBMCs or T cells enriched from blood (not recorded which). The sequence came from a woman under 30 who had recovered from COVID-19. The CDR3 DNA reads as TGTGCCAGCAGCCAAGATCCTCCTGGACTAGCGGCTAGCACAGATACGCAGTATTTT. As protein: CASSQDPPGLAASTDTQYF.